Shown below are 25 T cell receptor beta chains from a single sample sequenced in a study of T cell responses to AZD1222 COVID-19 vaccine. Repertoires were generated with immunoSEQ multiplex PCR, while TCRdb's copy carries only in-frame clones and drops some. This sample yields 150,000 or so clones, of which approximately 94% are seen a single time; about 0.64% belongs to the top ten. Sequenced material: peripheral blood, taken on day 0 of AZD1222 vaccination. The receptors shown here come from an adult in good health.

Written as DNA, the CDR3 is TGTGCCACCAGCAGAGGTCCAACAGGGGTCACCGGGGAGCTGTTTTTT. Translated: CATSRGPTGVTGELFF. The J gene is TRBJ2-2, the V gene TRBV15, with 7 bases aligning to TRBD1. The junction had 6 bases not matched to a gene; V was cut back by 1 base and J by 4 bases. This CDR3 is built from 16 residues. CDR1 LNHNV and CDR2 YYDKDF come from the germline V gene (reference sequence).

This chain's CDR3 is CASSQARQTSHHRWEQFF. The CDR3 DNA reads TGTGCCAGCAGCCAAGCCCGGCAGACCAGCCACCACCGATGGGAGCAGTTCTTC. This chain links TRBV3-1 (or the pseudogene TRBV3-2) with TRBJ2-1; D gene ambiguous. The CDR3 totals 18 residues. The V gene's germline CDR1 is LGHDT and CDR2 YNNKEL (reference sequence). Trimming stripped 1 base from V and 10 bases from J, with 26 bases between.

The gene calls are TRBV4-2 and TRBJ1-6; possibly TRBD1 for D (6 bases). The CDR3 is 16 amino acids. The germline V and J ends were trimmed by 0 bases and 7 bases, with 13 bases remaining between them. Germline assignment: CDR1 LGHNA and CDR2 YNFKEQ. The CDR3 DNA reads TGTGCCAGCAGCCAAGAGGGGGACACGACCAATTCACCCCTCCACTTT. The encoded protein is CASSQEGDTTNSPLHF.

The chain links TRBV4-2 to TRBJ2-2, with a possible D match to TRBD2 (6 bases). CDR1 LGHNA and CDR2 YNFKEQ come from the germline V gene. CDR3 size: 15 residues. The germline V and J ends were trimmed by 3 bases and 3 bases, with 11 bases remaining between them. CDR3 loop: CASSQEPSDTGELFF. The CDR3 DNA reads TGTGCCAGCAGCCAGGAGCCTAGCGACACCGGGGAGCTGTTTTTT.

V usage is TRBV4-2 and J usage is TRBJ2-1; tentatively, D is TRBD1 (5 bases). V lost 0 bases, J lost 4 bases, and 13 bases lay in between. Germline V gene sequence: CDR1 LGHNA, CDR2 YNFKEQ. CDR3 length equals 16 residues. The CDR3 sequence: CASSQDKRPGYNEQFF. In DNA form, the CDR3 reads TGTGCCAGCAGCCAAGATAAACGGCCAGGGTACAATGAGCAGTTCTTC.

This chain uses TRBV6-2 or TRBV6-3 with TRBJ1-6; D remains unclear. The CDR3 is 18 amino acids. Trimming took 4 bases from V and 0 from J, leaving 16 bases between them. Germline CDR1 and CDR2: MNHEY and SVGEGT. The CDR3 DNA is TGTGCCAGCAGTTTTGCCAGGACGGAGGGCTCCTATAATTCACCCCTCCACTTT. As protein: CASSFARTEGSYNSPLHF.

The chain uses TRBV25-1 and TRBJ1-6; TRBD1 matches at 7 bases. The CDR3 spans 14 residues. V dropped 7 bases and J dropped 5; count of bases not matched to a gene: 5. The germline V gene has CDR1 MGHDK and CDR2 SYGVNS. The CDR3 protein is CASTGQSDNSPLHF. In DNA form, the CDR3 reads TGTGCCAGCACGGGACAGAGCGATAATTCACCCCTCCACTTT.

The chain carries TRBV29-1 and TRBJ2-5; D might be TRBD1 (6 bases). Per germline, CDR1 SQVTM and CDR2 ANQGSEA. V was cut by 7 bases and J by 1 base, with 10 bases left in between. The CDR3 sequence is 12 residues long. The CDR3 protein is CSGGQSQETQYF. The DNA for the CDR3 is TGCAGCGGTGGACAGAGCCAAGAGACCCAGTACTTC.

This chain's CDR3 is CASSSTKGNYGYTF. The CDR3 nucleotides read TGTGCCAGTAGTTCCACGAAGGGGAACTATGGCTACACCTTC. V usage is TRBV19 and J usage is TRBJ1-2; possibly TRBD1 for D (5 bases). CDR3 length: 14 residues. V lost 5 bases and J lost 2, with 12 bases in between. Germline CDR1 is LNHDA and CDR2 is SQIVND (reference sequence).

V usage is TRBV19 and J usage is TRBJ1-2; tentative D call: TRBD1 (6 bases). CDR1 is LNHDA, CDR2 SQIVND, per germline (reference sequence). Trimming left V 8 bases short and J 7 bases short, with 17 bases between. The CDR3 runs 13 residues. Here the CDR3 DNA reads TGTGCCAGTCTCGGGGGCCGGGAGGGTGGCTACACCTTC. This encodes CASLGGREGGYTF. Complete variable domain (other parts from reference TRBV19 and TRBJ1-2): DGGITQSPKYLFRKEGQNVTLSCEQNLNHDAMYWYRQDPGQGLRLIYYSQIVNDFQKGDIAEGYSVSREKKESFPLTVTSAQKNPTAFYLCASLGGREGGYTFGSGTRLTVV.

The DNA of the CDR3 is TGTGCCAGCACTATGGACGGGGAAGGGAACTATGGCTACACCTTC. As protein: CASTMDGEGNYGYTF. The genes are TRBV6-4 and TRBJ1-2; D unclear. Trimming took 7 bases from V and 2 from J, leaving 17 bases between them. Germline CDR1 is MRHNA and CDR2 is SNTAGT. The CDR3 length is 15 residues.

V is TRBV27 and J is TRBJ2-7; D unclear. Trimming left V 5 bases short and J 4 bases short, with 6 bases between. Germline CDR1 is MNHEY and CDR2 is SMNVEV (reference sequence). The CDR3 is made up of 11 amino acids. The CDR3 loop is CASSLGYEQYF. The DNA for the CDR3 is TGTGCCAGCAGTCTTGGGTACGAGCAGTACTTC.

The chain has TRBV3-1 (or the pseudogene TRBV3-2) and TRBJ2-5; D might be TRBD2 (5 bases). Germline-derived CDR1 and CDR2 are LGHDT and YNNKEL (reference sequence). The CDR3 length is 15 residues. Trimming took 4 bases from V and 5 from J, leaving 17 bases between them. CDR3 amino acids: CASSLRSARSETQYF. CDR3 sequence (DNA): TGTGCCAGCAGCCTACGTAGCGCTAGGTCGGAGACCCAGTACTTC.

CDR3 bases: TGTGCCAGAAGCTCCGCCCCGAAAGGGGCCAACGTCCTGACTTTC. This gives the protein CARSSAPKGANVLTF. V is TRBV5-3 and J is TRBJ2-6; D remains unclear. TRBV5-3 has ORF status, its function being uncertain. Trimming pared 3 bases from V and 4 bases from J, leaving 11 bases between. This CDR3 contains 15 residues.

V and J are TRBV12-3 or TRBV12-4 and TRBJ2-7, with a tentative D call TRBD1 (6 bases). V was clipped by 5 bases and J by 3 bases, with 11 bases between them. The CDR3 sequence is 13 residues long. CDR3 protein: CASSTGQIYEQYF. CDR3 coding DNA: TGTGCCAGCAGTACCGGACAGATCTACGAGCAGTACTTC.

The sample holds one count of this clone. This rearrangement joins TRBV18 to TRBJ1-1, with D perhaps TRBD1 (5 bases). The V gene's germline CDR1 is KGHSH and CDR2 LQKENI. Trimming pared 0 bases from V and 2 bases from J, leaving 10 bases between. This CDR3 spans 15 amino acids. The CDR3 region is CASSPPSGANTEAFF. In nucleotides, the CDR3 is TGTGCCAGCTCACCACCGAGCGGGGCTAACACTGAAGCTTTCTTT. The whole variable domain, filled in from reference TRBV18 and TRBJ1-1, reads NAGVMQNPRHLVRRRGQEARLRCSPMKGHSHVYWYRQLPEEGLKFMVYLQKENIIDESGMPKERFSAEFPKEGPSILRIQQVVRGDSAAYFCASSPPSGANTEAFFGQGTRLTVV.

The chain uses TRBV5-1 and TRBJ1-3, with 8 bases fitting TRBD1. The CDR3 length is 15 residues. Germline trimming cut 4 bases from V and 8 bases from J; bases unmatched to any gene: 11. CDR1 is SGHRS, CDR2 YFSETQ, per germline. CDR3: CASSVRGPPTDTIYF. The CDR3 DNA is TGCGCCAGCAGCGTCAGGGGGCCCCCGACAGACACCATATATTTT.

CDR3 coding DNA: TGTGCCAGCAGTGGGGACAGGGGAGTGGACAATCAGCCCCAGCATTTT. It codes for CASSGDRGVDNQPQHF. The chain joins TRBV2 to TRBJ1-5; TRBD1 matches 10 bases. This CDR3 is built from 16 residues. Germline V gene data show CDR1 as SNHLY and CDR2 as FYNNEI. Trimming cost V 4 bases and J 3 bases; bases outside gene matches: 6.

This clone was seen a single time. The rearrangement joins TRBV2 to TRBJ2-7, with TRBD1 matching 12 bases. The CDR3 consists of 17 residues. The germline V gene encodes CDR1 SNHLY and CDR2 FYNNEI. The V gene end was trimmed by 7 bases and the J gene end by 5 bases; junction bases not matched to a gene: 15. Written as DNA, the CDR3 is TGTGCCAGCATGAAGGGACAGGGGGCGCATAGGGATAACGAGCAGTACTTC. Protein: CASMKGQGAHRDNEQYF.

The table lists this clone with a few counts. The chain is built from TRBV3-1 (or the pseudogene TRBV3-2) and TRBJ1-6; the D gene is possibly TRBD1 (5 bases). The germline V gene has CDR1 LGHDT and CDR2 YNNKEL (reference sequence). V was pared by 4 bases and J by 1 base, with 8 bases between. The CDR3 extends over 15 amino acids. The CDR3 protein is CASSPGGSYNSPLHF. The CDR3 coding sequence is TGTGCCAGCAGCCCCGGGGGATCCTATAATTCACCCCTCCACTTT.

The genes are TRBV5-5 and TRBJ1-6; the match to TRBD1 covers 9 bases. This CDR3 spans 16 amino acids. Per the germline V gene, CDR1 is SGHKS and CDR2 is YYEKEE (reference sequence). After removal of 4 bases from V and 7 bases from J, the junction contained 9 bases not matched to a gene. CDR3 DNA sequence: TGTGCCAGCAGCCGCTCCGGGACAGGGAGGAATTCACCCCTCCACTTT. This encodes CASSRSGTGRNSPLHF.

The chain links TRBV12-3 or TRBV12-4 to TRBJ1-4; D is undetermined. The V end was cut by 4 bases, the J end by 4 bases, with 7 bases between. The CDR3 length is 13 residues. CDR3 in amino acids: CASSWVDNEKLFF. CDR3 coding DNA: TGTGCCAGCAGTTGGGTCGATAATGAAAAACTGTTTTTT.

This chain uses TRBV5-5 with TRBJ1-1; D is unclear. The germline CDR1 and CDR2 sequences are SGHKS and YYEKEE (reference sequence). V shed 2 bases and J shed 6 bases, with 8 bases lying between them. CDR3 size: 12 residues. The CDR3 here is CASSLWPAEAFF. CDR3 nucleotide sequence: TGTGCCAGCAGCTTATGGCCAGCTGAAGCTTTCTTT.

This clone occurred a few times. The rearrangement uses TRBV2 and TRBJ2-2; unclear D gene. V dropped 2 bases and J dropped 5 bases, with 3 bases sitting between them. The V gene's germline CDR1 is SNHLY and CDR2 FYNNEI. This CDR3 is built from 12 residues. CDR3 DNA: TGTGCCAGCAGTGAACAGACCGGGGAGCTGTTTTTT. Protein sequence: CASSEQTGELFF.

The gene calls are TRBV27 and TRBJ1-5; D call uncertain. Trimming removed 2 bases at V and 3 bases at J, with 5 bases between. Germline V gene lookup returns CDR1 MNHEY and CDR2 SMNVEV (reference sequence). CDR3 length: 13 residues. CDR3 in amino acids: CASSLRVNQPQHF. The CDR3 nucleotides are TGTGCCAGCAGTTTAAGGGTCAATCAGCCCCAGCATTTT.